This T cell receptor beta chain originates from a study of OX40 agonist ivuxolimab in advanced cancers. As for the study in general: A diagnosis of hepatocellular carcinoma, melanoma, renal cell or head and neck cancer was present in dose-escalation patients. Findings and caveats of the study: Antigen specificity of clonally expanded peripheral T cells was not established. Clonal expansion by week 6 occurred in CD4+ and CD8+ blood T cells (at 0.1 to 3.0 mg/kg).

Samples of blood were obtained at baseline, on cycle 4 day 1, and on cycle 7 day 1. V lost 6 bases to trimming and J lost 6 bases; unmatched junction nucleotides: 4. The CDR3 has 13 residues. Germline CDR1 and CDR2: LNHDA and SQIVND (reference sequence). A remark on this clone: Its antigen is not known.

This table comes from immunoSEQ multiplex PCR, and its TCRdb copy is limited to in-frame clones, with some not included. The data contain about 60,000 clones, around nine tenths of them seen just once; the ten biggest clones take up 0.85% to 1.4%. V gene TRBV19 combines with J gene TRBJ2-7, with 11 bases lining up with TRBD2. The sample consisted of CD4+ or CD8+ T cells sorted from blood, taken in a trial of the OX40 agonist ivuxolimab. This receptor was taken from an adult with an advanced solid tumor such as melanoma, head and neck, liver or kidney cancer. In DNA, the CDR3 is TGTGCCAGTAGGGGGCTAGCGGGAGGCGAGCAGTACTTC. This codes for CASRGLAGGEQYF. Together with reference TRBV19 and TRBJ2-7, the CDR3 gives the full variable domain: DGGITQSPKYLFRKEGQNVTLSCEQNLNHDAMYWYRQDPGQGLRLIYYSQIVNDFQKGDIAEGYSVSREKKESFPLTVTSAQKNPTAFYLCASRGLAGGEQYFGPGTRLTVT.